Listed below are T cell receptor beta chains from one sample, sequenced in a study of cytomegalovirus exposure and HLA in healthy donors. Only in-frame clones appear in the TCRdb table, and some are missing; sequencing was by immunoSEQ multiplex PCR. This table holds fewer than 250,000 clones, more than 75% found once. Sequenced sample: PBMCs. The source of these receptors is a human donor in good health. CDR3s include the opening cysteine and the closing phenylalanine or tryptophan. Each record gives: V gene, J gene, clone size, D gene, CDR3 DNA, CDR3 protein. D genes are given only for firm matches. Size is stated for part of the rows, as once, few or many counts, or as a class when the clone is expanded.

TRBV27	TRBJ1-1	-	TRBD1	TGTGCCAGCAGTACCCAGGGGGAAGGGACTGAAGCTTTCTTT	CASSTQGEGTEAFF
TRBV5-6	TRBJ2-4	-	TRBD2	TGTGCCAGCAGCTTGCACGGGCGGGGGGGAACCAAAAACATTCAGTACTTC	CASSLHGRGGTKNIQYF
TRBV5-6	TRBJ2-7	-	TRBD1	TGTGCCAGCAGTATATCTAGGACAGGGGACTACGAGCAGTACTTC	CASSISRTGDYEQYF
TRBV20-1	TRBJ2-1	few	-	TGCAGTTGCTACGAGAACAATGAGCAGTTCTTC	CSCYENNEQFF
TRBV5-5	TRBJ1-4	once	TRBD1	TGTGCCAGCAGCCCACGCCCCAGGGGGAACACTAATGAAAAACTGTTTTTT	CASSPRPRGNTNEKLFF
TRBV27	TRBJ2-1	-	TRBD2	TGTGCCAGCAGTTTAGCGGGGGGAGCTTCCAATGAGCAGTTCTTC	CASSLAGGASNEQFF
TRBV19	TRBJ2-1	-	TRBD2	TGTGCCAGTAGGGGGACTAGCGGGCTCTCCTACAATGAGCAGTTCTTC	CASRGTSGLSYNEQFF
TRBV19	TRBJ2-1	-	-	TGTGCCAGTAGTATAGGGGGGGGACACTCCTACAATGAGCAGTTCTTC	CASSIGGGHSYNEQFF
TRBV9	TRBJ1-5	once	-	TGTGCCAGCAGCGTAGACCCGGGGCCCCAGCATTTT	CASSVDPGPQHF
TRBV27	TRBJ2-7	-	TRBD1	TGTGCCAGCAGTTACGTAGGACAGGTATTGCCCTACGAGCAGTACTTC	CASSYVGQVLPYEQYF
TRBV27	TRBJ2-1	-	TRBD2	TGTGCCAGCAGTTTTTGGACTAGCGGGAATAAATACAATGAGCAGTTCTTC	CASSFWTSGNKYNEQFF
TRBV15	TRBJ1-1	-	-	TGTGCCACACAAACAGGGCGAGCGAACACTGAAGCTTTCTTT	CATQTGRANTEAFF
TRBV1	TRBJ1-1	-	-	TGCACCAGCAGCCACCCACAGGGGGGCACTGAAGCTTTCTTT	CTSSHPQGGTEAFF